The clone carrying this T cell receptor (beta chain) appeared a few times. Its cognate antigen is unknown. The data were obtained in a study of cytomegalovirus exposure and HLA in healthy donors. General observations from the study: Follow-up analysis seemed to connect common viral pathogens with several of the most significant clusters identified. The study assumed roughly uniform donor sequencing depth for presence/absence analyses. It is likely that the observed cluster of highly shared sequence variants was a sequencing artifact.

The V gene lost 5 bases and the J gene lost 7 bases, with 9 bases spanning the gap. Germline assignment: CDR1 DFQATT and CDR2 SNEGSKA (reference sequence). The CDR3 covers 10 residues. Amplification used 60 Vbeta primers and 13 Jbeta primers. The protocol was immunoSEQ multiplex PCR, while the TCRdb copy is restricted to in-frame clones and leaves out a portion. The profile shows fewer than 250,000 clones, about four fifths of them singletons. This TCR derives from a young woman in good health and CMV-seropositive. The chain couples TRBV20-1 to TRBJ2-7, with D possibly TRBD2 on 6 matching bases. Sequenced input: PBMCs. The CDR3 protein is CSASGVEQYF. For the CDR3, the DNA is TGCAGTGCTTCGGGGGTGGAGCAGTACTTC.